These T cell receptor beta chains were read from a single sample in a study of long-term antiretroviral therapy in people with HIV. TCRdb's copy holds only in-frame clones and misses some; the assay was immunoSEQ multiplex PCR. The sample lists some 31,000 clones; around 97% were seen once. The sequences come from unsorted PBMCs, collected 7.6 years after starting antiretroviral therapy. These receptors were obtained from a man aged 25 to 40 with HIV. Both conserved end residues are part of each CDR3. A D gene is named only where the DNA matches it firmly. Clone size is not always given. Where it is, it says once, few, many or a class for expanded clones.

V gene,J gene,D gene,clone size,CDR3 protein,CDR3 DNA
TRBV18,TRBJ1-2,TRBD1,NA,CASSQQGSGYGYTF,TGTGCCAGCTCGCAACAGGGGTCGGGCTATGGCTACACCTTC
TRBV5-4,TRBJ1-2,TRBD1,NA,CASSPDRVNGYTF,TGTGCCAGCAGCCCGGACAGGGTCAATGGCTACACCTTC
TRBV6-6,TRBJ1-5,NA,NA,CASRNWGEFDQPQHF,TGTGCCAGCAGGAACTGGGGGGAGTTCGATCAGCCCCAGCATTTT
TRBV18,TRBJ2-5,NA,NA,CASSDSQETQYF,TGTGCCAGCAGCGACAGCCAAGAGACCCAGTACTTC
TRBV27,TRBJ2-7,TRBD1,NA,CASSPDRAYEQYF,TGTGCCAGCAGTCCTGACAGGGCCTACGAGCAGTACTTC
TRBV29-1,TRBJ2-7,NA,NA,CSARGGARDEQYF,TGCAGCGCCCGAGGGGGGGCGCGGGACGAGCAGTACTTC
TRBV1,TRBJ2-1,NA,NA,CTSSLKPSGVFYEQFF,TGCACCAGCAGCTTGAAGCCCTCGGGAGTATTCTATGAGCAGTTCTTC
TRBV4-2,TRBJ2-7,TRBD2,NA,CASSQGVGEGRFAEQYF,TGTGCCAGCAGCCAAGGGGTTGGGGAGGGCCGATTCGCCGAGCAGTACTTC
TRBV6-5,TRBJ2-7,NA,once,CASSYSGIYEQYF,TGTGCCAGCAGTTACTCGGGCATTTACGAGCAGTACTTC
TRBV18,TRBJ2-5,TRBD2,NA,CASSPRSGGGETQYF,TGTGCCAGCTCACCAAGGTCGGGGGGAGGTGAGACCCAGTACTTC
TRBV5-1,TRBJ1-1,NA,NA,CASSSPRKTFF,TGCGCCAGCAGCTCCCCGAGGAAGACTTTCTTT
TRBV7-7,TRBJ2-3,TRBD2,NA,CASSLGLGGSTDTQYF,TGTGCTAGCAGCTTAGGCCTCGGGGGGAGCACAGATACGCAGTATTTT
TRBV11-1,TRBJ2-7,NA,NA,CASSSLGAGAGEQYF,TGTGCCAGCAGCTCCCTCGGGGCTGGGGCGGGCGAGCAGTACTTC
TRBV4-2,TRBJ1-2,NA,NA,CASSQSLGYVNYGYTF,TGTGCCAGCAGCCAATCTCTGGGGTATGTTAACTATGGCTACACCTTC
TRBV4-2,TRBJ2-7,TRBD1,once,CASSQLTGAYEQYF,TGTGCCAGCAGCCAATTAACAGGGGCCTACGAGCAGTACTTC
TRBV7-3,TRBJ2-2,NA,NA,CASSLGPRDTGELFF,TGTGCCAGCAGCTTAGGCCCCAGGGACACCGGGGAGCTGTTTTTT
TRBV27,TRBJ1-6,NA,NA,CASSLYSTLLGVSSPLHF,TGTGCCAGCAGTTTATACTCCACTCTCCTCGGGGTCAGCTCACCCCTCCACTTT
TRBV27,TRBJ1-5,NA,NA,CASSLSGKVGNQPQHF,TGTGCCAGCAGTTTATCGGGGAAGGTTGGCAATCAGCCCCAGCATTTT
TRBV15,TRBJ1-6,NA,NA,CATSRDRNSPLHF,TGTGCCACCAGCAGAGATCGGAACTCACCCCTCCACTTT
TRBV2,TRBJ1-2,NA,NA,CASSGGANYGYTF,TGTGCCAGCAGCGGGGGCGCCAACTATGGCTACACCTTC
TRBV7-2,TRBJ1-5,NA,once,CASSWDGRYSNQPQHF,TGTGCCAGCAGTTGGGACGGCCGATATAGCAATCAGCCCCAGCATTTT
TRBV6-5,TRBJ1-2,NA,NA,CASRRGYGYTF,TGTGCCAGCAGGCGGGGATATGGCTACACCTTC
TRBV7-2,TRBJ2-7,NA,NA,CASSLESEQYF,TGTGCCAGCAGCTTAGAAAGCGAGCAGTACTTC
TRBV2,TRBJ1-5,NA,NA,CASSEFAGRDFNQPQHF,TGTGCCAGCAGTGAATTTGCAGGGCGGGATTTTAATCAGCCCCAGCATTTT
TRBV2,TRBJ2-1,TRBD1,NA,CASSRDRRNEQFF,TGTGCCAGCAGTCGGGACAGAAGAAATGAGCAGTTCTTC
TRBV4-2,TRBJ2-7,NA,NA,CASSQDRTRVYEQYF,TGTGCCAGCAGCCAAGATCGTACGCGGGTTTACGAGCAGTACTTC
TRBV11-2,TRBJ1-5,NA,NA,CASSLGSAGNQPQHF,TGTGCCAGCAGCTTAGGGAGTGCAGGCAATCAGCCCCAGCATTTT
TRBV6-5,TRBJ2-7,NA,NA,CASRTGTLREYEQYF,TGTGCCAGCAGAACCGGGACTCTTAGGGAATACGAGCAGTACTTC
TRBV7-9,TRBJ2-2,NA,once,CASSLVGTRIGELFF,TGTGCCAGCAGCTTAGTTGGGACACGGATCGGGGAGCTGTTTTTT
TRBV9,TRBJ1-2,NA,NA,CASTTGGGNYGYTF,TGTGCCAGCACCACAGGTGGAGGGAACTATGGCTACACCTTC
TRBV9,TRBJ2-2,NA,NA,CASSFAVGELFF,TGTGCCAGCAGCTTTGCTGTCGGGGAGCTGTTTTTT
TRBV5-1,TRBJ2-1,TRBD2,once,CASGLAGGLTYNEQFF,TGCGCCAGTGGACTAGCGGGAGGTCTCACCTACAATGAGCAGTTCTTC
TRBV18,TRBJ1-2,TRBD1,NA,CASSPEQDREERRYTF,TGTGCCAGCTCACCAGAACAAGACAGGGAGGAGCGTCGCTACACCTTC
TRBV6-4,TRBJ1-1,NA,NA,CASSEQPGIMNTEAFF,TGTGCCAGCAGCGAACAGCCAGGGATTATGAACACTGAAGCTTTCTTT
TRBV30,TRBJ1-1,NA,NA,CAGTRTTEAFF,TGTGCCGGAACTCGAACCACTGAAGCTTTCTTT
TRBV7-8,TRBJ1-3,NA,NA,CASSRARVFSGNTIYF,TGTGCCAGCAGCAGAGCCAGGGTTTTTTCGGGAAACACCATATATTTT
TRBV30,TRBJ1-5,NA,NA,CAWSGGTGNQPQHF,TGTGCCTGGAGTGGAGGCACTGGGAATCAGCCCCAGCATTTT
TRBV2,TRBJ2-5,TRBD1,NA,CASSVGQGGTQYF,TGTGCCAGCAGTGTAGGACAGGGAGGGACCCAGTACTTC